A selection of T cell receptor beta chains follows, all from one sample in a study of OX40 agonist ivuxolimab in advanced cancers. The table came from immunoSEQ multiplex PCR; TCRdb's copy has only in-frame clones and leaves some out. Of about 88,000 clones listed, roughly 89% are singletons. Sequences were derived from CD4+ or CD8+ T cells sorted from blood, sampled in a trial of the OX40 agonist ivuxolimab. Every receptor here comes from an adult with an advanced solid tumor such as melanoma, head and neck, liver or kidney cancer. Both conserved end residues are part of each CDR3. The D gene is left open where the match is weak. The size entry is marked missing in some rows and otherwise reads once, few, many or a size class.

TGTGCCAGCAGCTCAACAGCTGGTGGACATGGCTACACCTTC	CASSSTAGGHGYTF	TRBV7-9	TRBJ1-2	.	.
TGCAGTGCCCCCCGCCAAGAGACCCAGTACTTC	CSAPRQETQYF	TRBV20-1	TRBJ2-5	.	.
TGTGCCTGGAGTGAGGGGATCACAGATACGCAGTATTTT	CAWSEGITDTQYF	TRBV30	TRBJ2-3	.	.
TGTGCCAGCAGCGCTGGCGGGAGCTCCTACGAGCAGTACTTC	CASSAGGSSYEQYF	TRBV9	TRBJ2-7	TRBD2	.
TGCGCCAGCAGCTTGGGACTAGCAGCGAACACCGGGGAGCTGTTTTTT	CASSLGLAANTGELFF	TRBV5-1	TRBJ2-2	TRBD2	.
TGTGCCAGCAGTTTAAGTAGCACAGATACGCAGTATTTT	CASSLSSTDTQYF	TRBV28	TRBJ2-3	.	.
TGTGCCAGCAACCCCGGGACTAGCGTCTGGGGTGAGCAGTTCTTC	CASNPGTSVWGEQFF	TRBV9	TRBJ2-1	TRBD2	.
TGCGCCAGTTCAGGACAGACATCTACCGAGCAGTACTTC	CASSGQTSTEQYF	TRBV5-1	TRBJ2-7	.	.
TGTGCCAGCAGTCAGATACAGGGGCCTGAGCAGTTCTTC	CASSQIQGPEQFF	TRBV6-1	TRBJ2-1	TRBD1	few
TGTGCCAGCAGTGATAGCGGGAGGCGGGAGACCCAGTACTTC	CASSDSGRRETQYF	TRBV25-1	TRBJ2-5	TRBD2	.
TGTGCCAGCAGGGGGACTAGAGGGACAGGGAAGAGCCACACTGATGAAGCTTTCTTT	CASRGTRGTGKSHTDEAFF	TRBV13	TRBJ1-1	TRBD1	once
TGTGCCAGCAGCCAAGAGTTGCGGACTGAAGCTTTCTTT	CASSQELRTEAFF	TRBV14	TRBJ1-1	.	.